Below are 7 T cell receptor beta chains sequenced from a single sample in a study of neoadjuvant anti-PD-1 for oral cavity cancer. Sequencing was performed with immunoSEQ multiplex PCR; in TCRdb, only in-frame clones are kept and a portion is missing. In the table there are 55,000 to 75,000 clones, under 85% of which are singletons. The sample here was PBMCs, taken before nivolumab (anti-PD-1) treatment. The receptors here all came from a person aged 35-79 years with oral cavity squamous cell carcinoma.

This clone occurred a few times. CDR3 bases: TGTGCCAGCAGCTTGGCCGCTTATAATTCACCCCTCCACTTT. Amino acid sequence: CASSLAAYNSPLHF. The gene calls are TRBV5-4 and TRBJ1-6; unclear D gene. The CDR3 totals 14 residues. Germline V lookup: CDR1 SGHNT, CDR2 YYREEE (reference sequence). V lost 0 bases to trimming and J lost 4 bases, with 5 bases between them.

The V call is TRBV2, the J call TRBJ2-7; D unclear. Between the trimmed V and J ends, which lost 5 bases and 1 base, there was a span of 15 bases. Per the germline V gene, CDR1 is SNHLY and CDR2 is FYNNEI. This CDR3 is 15 amino acids long. The CDR3 region is CASSPREQSSYEQYF. The CDR3 coding sequence is TGTGCCAGCAGTCCCCGTGAGCAGTCGTCCTACGAGCAGTACTTC.

The CDR3 loop reads CASGLEGSQYF. The DNA for the CDR3 is TGTGCTAGTGGTTTGGAAGGGTCCCAGTACTTC. The chain employs TRBV12-5 and TRBJ2-5, with D unclear. CDR3 size: 11 residues. V dropped 1 base and J dropped 9 bases, with 6 bases sitting between them. Germline V gene data show CDR1 as LGHNT and CDR2 as FRNRAP.

The chain uses TRBV27 and TRBJ2-3; D is unresolved. The CDR3 is 15 amino acids. Germline CDR1 reads MNHEY; CDR2 reads SMNVEV (reference sequence). V was cut by 4 bases and J by 3 bases, with 14 bases left in between. The CDR3 DNA sequence: TGTGCCAGCAGTTCCACCCCCCTAGTTACAGATACGCAGTATTTT. This codes for CASSSTPLVTDTQYF.

J is TRBJ2-7 and V is TRBV27; D might be TRBD1 (6 bases). Trimming shortened V by 4 bases and J by 2 bases, and 15 bases separated the two germline ends. This CDR3 region has 15 residues. Germline V lookup: CDR1 MNHEY, CDR2 SMNVEV (reference sequence). DNA for the CDR3: TGTGCCAGCAGTTGGTTACAGGGTCCGCCCTACGAGCAGTACTTC. As protein: CASSWLQGPPYEQYF.

This clone showed up just once. The gene calls are TRBV5-1 and TRBJ1-1; D not resolved. This CDR3 contains 14 residues. V lost 4 bases and J 4 bases, leaving 14 bases between the germline ends. CDR1 and CDR2 (germline): SGHRS, YFSETQ. CDR3 in amino acids: CASSPRGETTEAFF. The CDR3 nucleotides read TGCGCCAGCAGCCCCCGCGGGGAGACCACTGAAGCTTTCTTT.

The DNA of the CDR3 is TGTGCCAGCAGCTCCCCAGCGGGGCAGGAGACCGGGGAGCTGTTTTTT. Translating it yields CASSSPAGQETGELFF. This chain uses TRBV5-4 with TRBJ2-2, with 7 bases matching TRBD2. Germline V gene data show CDR1 as SGHNT and CDR2 as YYREEE (reference sequence). The ends lost 3 bases at V and 5 bases at J; junction bases unmatched: 10. The CDR3 sequence is 16 residues long. The full variable domain, completed using reference TRBV5-4 and TRBJ2-2, is ETGVTQSPTHLIKTRGQQVTLRCSSQSGHNTVSWYQQALGQGPQFIFQYYREEENGRGNFPPRFSGLQFPNYSSELNVNALELDDSALYLCASSSPAGQETGELFFGEGSRLTVL.